These T cell receptor beta chains were read from a single sample in a study of T cells in localized non-small cell lung cancer. Some clones are missing from TCRdb's copy, which holds only in-frame ones; the method was immunoSEQ multiplex PCR. The sample gives 1,500 to 2,000 clones, under 25% of which show up once; 17% is in the top ten. The specimen was normal lung tissue next to the tumor, collected before any cancer treatment. The receptor source for this set is a male donor aged 60 or over with stage II lung adenocarcinoma. Both conserved end residues are part of each CDR3. A D gene is named only where the DNA matches it firmly. The size of a clone is reported for some rows only, either as once, few or many, or as a class for expanded clones.

clone size	J gene	D gene	V gene	CDR3 protein	CDR3 DNA
medium-sized	TRBJ2-5	-	TRBV6-8	CASSAKGTETQYF	TGTGCCAGCAGTGCCAAGGGTACCGAGACCCAGTACTTC
medium-sized	TRBJ1-5	TRBD1	TRBV6-8	CASRRTGRNQPQHF	TGTGCCAGCAGACGGACAGGCCGTAATCAGCCCCAGCATTTT
medium-sized	TRBJ2-3	TRBD1	TRBV29-1	CSVATGTGTDTQYF	TGCAGCGTTGCCACCGGGACAGGTACAGATACGCAGTATTTT
-	TRBJ2-7	TRBD1	TRBV2	CASREPWTGSYEQYF	TGTGCCAGCAGAGAGCCCTGGACAGGGTCTTACGAGCAGTACTTC
medium-sized	TRBJ2-7	-	TRBV6-8	CASTSVDKGSYEQYF	TGTGCCAGCACATCGGTCGACAAGGGTTCCTACGAGCAGTACTTC
-	TRBJ1-1	TRBD1	TRBV5-1	CASSFDGQALRAFF	TGCGCCAGCAGCTTCGATGGACAGGCCCTACGAGCTTTCTTT
-	TRBJ2-6	-	TRBV28	CASSLGWAGANVLTF	TGTGCCAGCAGTTTAGGTTGGGCTGGGGCCAACGTCCTGACTTTC
-	TRBJ2-5	-	TRBV9	CASSVEPGVKTQYF	TGTGCCAGCAGCGTAGAACCAGGGGTGAAGACCCAGTACTTC
few	TRBJ2-5	TRBD2	TRBV11-3	CASNRAGVQETQYF	TGTGCCAGCAACAGAGCGGGAGTCCAAGAGACCCAGTACTTC
once	TRBJ1-5	-	TRBV10-2	CASKPGAVSDQPQHF	TGCGCCAGCAAACCAGGTGCAGTTTCGGATCAGCCCCAGCATTTT
-	TRBJ2-1	TRBD2	TRBV19	CASSSRAGGLNEQFF	TGTGCCAGTAGTTCGAGAGCGGGAGGTTTGAATGAGCAGTTCTTC
medium-sized	TRBJ2-1	-	TRBV9	CASSEAGGAENEQFF	TGTGCCAGCAGCGAGGCGGGTGGGGCCGAAAATGAGCAGTTCTTC
-	TRBJ2-1	TRBD1	TRBV11-3	CASSLTQGIYNEQFF	TGTGCCAGCAGCTTAACACAGGGGATCTACAATGAGCAGTTCTTC
-	TRBJ2-2	-	TRBV6-8	CASSQGSFSGELFF	TGTGCCAGCAGCCAGGGGTCCTTCTCCGGGGAGCTGTTTTTT
-	TRBJ1-1	-	TRBV28	CASRRAGRMNTEAFF	TGTGCCAGCAGGAGGGCAGGTCGGATGAACACTGAAGCTTTCTTT
-	TRBJ2-2	TRBD1	TRBV11-3	CASSFGTGDTGELFF	TGTGCCAGCAGCTTTGGGACAGGAGATACCGGGGAGCTGTTTTTT
-	TRBJ1-1	-	TRBV19	CASSITGLGLNTEAFF	TGTGCCAGTAGTATAACAGGGTTGGGGCTGAACACTGAAGCTTTCTTT
few	TRBJ1-1	-	TRBV11-3	CASSQLNRANTEAFF	TGTGCCAGCAGCCAATTAAACAGGGCTAACACTGAAGCTTTCTTT
few	TRBJ2-2	TRBD1	TRBV11-3	CASSSPSGGNTGELFF	TGTGCCAGCAGCTCTCCTTCAGGGGGCAACACCGGGGAGCTGTTTTTT
-	TRBJ2-7	-	TRBV19	CASSSPPGATTTWNPRTGQQYF	TGTGCCAGTAGTTCCCCCCCGGGAGCAACTACAACCTGGAATCCTAGAACTGGCCAGCAGTACTTC
-	TRBJ2-1	-	TRBV28	CASSLFGQGHYNEQFF	TGTGCCAGCAGTTTATTTGGGCAGGGGCATTACAATGAGCAGTTCTTC
medium-sized	TRBJ2-2	-	TRBV19	CASSIQGGGAGELFF	TGTGCCAGTAGTATACAGGGGGGAGGCGCCGGGGAGCTGTTTTTT
medium-sized	TRBJ1-1	TRBD1	TRBV29-1	CSVEGCWDRRTEAFF	TGCAGCGTCGAGGGGTGTTGGGACAGGAGGACTGAAGCTTTCTTT
medium-sized	TRBJ2-3	TRBD1	TRBV6-8	CASTGTAATDTQYF	TGTGCCAGCACCGGGACAGCAGCCACAGATACGCAGTATTTT
-	TRBJ2-7	TRBD2	TRBV18	CASSPPLAGGYEQYF	TGTGCCAGCTCACCACCCCTAGCGGGAGGCTACGAGCAGTACTTC
few	TRBJ2-1	-	TRBV6-8	CASSYSRLDNEQFF	TGTGCCAGCAGTTACTCGCGCCTAGACAATGAGCAGTTCTTC
few	TRBJ1-3	-	TRBV28	CASKSWRGSSGNTIYF	TGTGCCAGCAAGTCGTGGAGGGGAAGTTCTGGAAACACCATATATTTT
-	TRBJ2-3	TRBD1	TRBV18	CASSPIRTGNTDTQYF	TGTGCCAGCTCACCAATCAGGACAGGGAACACAGATACGCAGTATTTT
few	TRBJ1-1	-	TRBV19	CASSIWGTANTEAFF	TGTGCCAGTAGTATATGGGGGACGGCGAACACTGAAGCTTTCTTT